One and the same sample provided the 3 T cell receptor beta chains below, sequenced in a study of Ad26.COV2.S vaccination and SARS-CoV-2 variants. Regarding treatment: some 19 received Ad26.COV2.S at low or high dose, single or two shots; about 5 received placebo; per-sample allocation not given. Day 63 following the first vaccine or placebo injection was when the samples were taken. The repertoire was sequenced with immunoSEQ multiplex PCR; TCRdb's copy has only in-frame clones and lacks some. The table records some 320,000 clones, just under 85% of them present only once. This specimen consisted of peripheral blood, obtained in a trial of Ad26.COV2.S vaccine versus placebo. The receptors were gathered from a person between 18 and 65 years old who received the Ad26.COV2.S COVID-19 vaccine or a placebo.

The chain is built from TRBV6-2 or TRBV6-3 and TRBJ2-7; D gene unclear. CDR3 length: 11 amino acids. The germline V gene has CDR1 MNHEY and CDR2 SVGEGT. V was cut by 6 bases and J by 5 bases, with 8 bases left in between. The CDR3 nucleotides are TGTGCCAGCAGCACTTTCAACGAGCAGTACTTC. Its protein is CASSTFNEQYF.

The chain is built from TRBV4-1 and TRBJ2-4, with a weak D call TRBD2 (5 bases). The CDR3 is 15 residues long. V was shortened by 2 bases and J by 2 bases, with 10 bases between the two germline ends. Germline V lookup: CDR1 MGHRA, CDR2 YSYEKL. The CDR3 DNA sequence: TGCGCCAGCAGCCAACTCGGGGTTACCAAAAACATTCAGTACTTC. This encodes CASSQLGVTKNIQYF.

CDR3 sequence reads: CASSEAQGQSYEQYF. DNA for the CDR3: TGTGCCAGCAGTGAAGCCCAGGGGCAGTCCTACGAGCAGTACTTC. The rearrangement links TRBV2 to TRBJ2-7, with D perhaps TRBD1 (6 bases). Germline V CDR1 and CDR2: SNHLY, FYNNEI. V lost 0 bases to trimming and J lost 1 base, with 10 bases between them. This CDR3 has 15 amino acids.